Listed here are 2 T cell receptor beta chains from one sample, sequenced in a study of siplizumab effects on memory and regulatory T cells. Measured with immunoSEQ multiplex PCR; TCRdb has only the in-frame clones, and not every one. Of about 87,000 clones listed, around 94% were seen once; the top ten hold 0.3%. Sequencing was done on a sample of non-Treg CD4+ T cells sorted from blood. These receptors were taken from a human donor in good health.

The chain combines TRBV23-1 with TRBJ2-7, with a possible D match to TRBD1 (6 bases). TRBV23-1 is identified as an open reading frame with a role that is uncertain. The CDR3 totals 14 residues. Trimming removed 0 bases at V and 5 bases at J, with 11 bases between. The CDR3 bases are TGCGCCAGCAGTCAATCCCCGGACAGCGACGAGCAGTACTTC. As protein: CASSQSPDSDEQYF.

Written as DNA, the CDR3 is TGTGCCAGCTCACCATTTTCGAGGAGCTCCTACAATGAGCAGTTCTTC. Translation: CASSPFSRSSYNEQFF. The rearrangement joins TRBV18 to TRBJ2-1, with unresolved D. CDR1 is KGHSH, CDR2 LQKENI, per germline. V was clipped by 2 bases and J by 0 bases, with 11 bases between them. CDR3 size: 16 residues.